Ten or more counts support the clone carrying this T cell receptor beta chain. The CDR3 covers 14 residues. Trimming took 1 base from V and 6 from J, leaving 11 bases between them. The germline gives CDR1 MDHEN, CDR2 SYDVKM. TCRdb re-called the reads with MiXCR, one entry per CDR3 protein. This sample yields approximately 500,000 distinct CDR3 sequences, of which over 9% are seen a single time; more than 8.5% belongs to the top ten. The sample is drawn from a study of T cell repertoires in cytomegalovirus infection. The sequenced sample consisted of PBMCs. The clonotype comes from a human donor in good health (CMV status not recorded). Some clones in this sample may be carry-over from other donors' samples. This chain links TRBV28 with TRBJ2-3, with a tentative D call TRBD1 (6 bases). The CDR3 sequence is CASSLYTGKDTQYF. As DNA, the CDR3 is TGTGCCAGCAGTTTATACACAGGGAAGGATACGCAGTATTTT.